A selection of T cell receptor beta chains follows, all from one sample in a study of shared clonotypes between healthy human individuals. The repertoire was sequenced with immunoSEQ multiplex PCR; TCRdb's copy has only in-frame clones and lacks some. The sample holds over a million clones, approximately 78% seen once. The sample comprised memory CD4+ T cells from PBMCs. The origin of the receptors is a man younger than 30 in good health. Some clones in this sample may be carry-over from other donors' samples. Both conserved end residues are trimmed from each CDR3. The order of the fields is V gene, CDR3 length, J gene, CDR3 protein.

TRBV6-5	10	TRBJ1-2	ASATGGWGYT
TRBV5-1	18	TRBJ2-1	ASSLLLGAGELPAYNEQF
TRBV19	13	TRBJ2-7	ASSMEGGASYEQY
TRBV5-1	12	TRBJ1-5	ASSVEGGRQPQH
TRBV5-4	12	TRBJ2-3	ASSLGTSQATQY
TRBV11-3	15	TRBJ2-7	ASSLRDRTGVLYEQY
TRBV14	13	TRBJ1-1	ASSPTQGAETEAF
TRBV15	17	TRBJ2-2	ATSRDIRDLLTKTGELF
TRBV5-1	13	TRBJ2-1	ASSLVLAGANEQF
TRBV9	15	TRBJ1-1	ASSVDPFSGGGTEAF
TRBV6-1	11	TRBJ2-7	ASSENQVGEQY
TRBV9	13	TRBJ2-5	ASSVVDSGRETQY
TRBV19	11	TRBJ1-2	ASSMVGGARYT
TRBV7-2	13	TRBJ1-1	ASSLDSAGNTEAF
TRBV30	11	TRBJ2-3	AWSSATADTQY
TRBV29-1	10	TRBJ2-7	SVRQGGHEQY
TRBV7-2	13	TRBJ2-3	ASTLMGLAGNTQY
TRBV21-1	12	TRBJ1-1	ASSQGHRNTEAF
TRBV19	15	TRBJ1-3	ASTLKGFLFSGNTIY
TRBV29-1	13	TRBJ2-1	SVATSAREYNEQF
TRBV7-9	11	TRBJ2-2	ASSLNDPGELF
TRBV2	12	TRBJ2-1	ASSVGRVGFEQF
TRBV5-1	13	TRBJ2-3	ASSFSGSGGDTQY
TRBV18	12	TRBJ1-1	ASSPGTGVTEAF
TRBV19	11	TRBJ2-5	ASSGTSGETQY
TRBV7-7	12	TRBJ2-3	ASSSGLSSDTQY
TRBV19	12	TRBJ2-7	ASMPSGLSYEQY
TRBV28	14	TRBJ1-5	ASSLYLGTMNQPQH
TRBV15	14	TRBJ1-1	ATSREDGTDFGEAF
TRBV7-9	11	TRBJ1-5	ASSLYGEQPQH
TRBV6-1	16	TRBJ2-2	ASSEGPGRTRFTGELF
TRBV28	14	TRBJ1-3	ASSSAGLSSGNTIY
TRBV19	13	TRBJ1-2	ASSISSGQTYGYT
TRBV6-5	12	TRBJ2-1	ASSYSTGYNEQF
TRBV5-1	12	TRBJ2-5	ASSYRSRQETQY
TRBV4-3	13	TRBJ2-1	ASSQRTNKPHEQF
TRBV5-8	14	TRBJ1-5	ASSRGALTGYQPQH
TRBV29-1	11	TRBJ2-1	SVAPTGGYEQF
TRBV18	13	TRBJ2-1	ASSVVAGGYNEQF
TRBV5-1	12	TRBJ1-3	ASSIQGGGNTIY
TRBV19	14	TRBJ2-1	ASSLDLAGGYNEQF
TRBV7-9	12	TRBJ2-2	ASSFEGYTGELF